A selection of T cell receptor beta chains follows, all from one sample in a study of post-analysis software for immune sequencing data. TCRdb reprocessed the PCR reads via MiXCR and lists one record per CDR3 protein. The sample holds 150,000 to 200,000 distinct CDR3 sequences, roughly 34% seen once. Sequencing used blood, obtained after autologous hematopoietic stem cell transplantation. The receptor source for this set is a girl aged 5-17 years with multiple sclerosis. Both conserved end residues are part of each CDR3. D genes are given only for firm matches. Clone sizes are given selectively: once, few, many, or a class where the clone is expanded.

j_call,clone_size,v_call,d_call,cdr3_nt,cdr3_aa
TRBJ2-5,NA,TRBV28,TRBD1,TGTGCCAGCCGGGACAGTCGCCAAGAGACCCAGTACTTC,CASRDSRQETQYF
TRBJ2-5,many,TRBV28,NA,TGTGCCAGCAGTTTATCGGGAGAGACCCAGTACTTC,CASSLSGETQYF
TRBJ2-1,NA,TRBV3-1,NA,TGTGCCAGCAGTCAAGGGGGGGCTGCCTACAATGAGCAGTTCTTC,CASSQGGAAYNEQFF
TRBJ2-1,few,TRBV12-3/TRBV12-4,NA,TGTGCCAGCAGTTTAGATCAGGGCAGCTCCTACAATGAGCAGTTCTTC,CASSLDQGSSYNEQFF
TRBJ2-3,NA,TRBV5-6,TRBD2,TGTGCCAGCAGCTTGGATGCTAGCGGGAGTGCTACCACAGATACGCAGTATTTT,CASSLDASGSATTDTQYF
TRBJ2-1,NA,TRBV20-1,NA,TGCAGTGCCCTTACTAGTTATAGCTCCTACAATGAGCAGTTCTTC,CSALTSYSSYNEQFF
TRBJ2-3,NA,TRBV29-1,TRBD2,TGCAGCGCCCGCGGTCGGACTAGCGGGAGAGTATTAACCCCAGATACGCAGTATTTT,CSARGRTSGRVLTPDTQYF
TRBJ2-3,many,TRBV29-1,NA,TGCAGCGTTCCAAACTCCAGTGGGAGCGGCACAGATACGCAGTATTTT,CSVPNSSGSGTDTQYF
TRBJ2-7,few,TRBV9,NA,TGTGCCAGCAGCGTAGGGTCAGGGATGTACGAGCAGTACTTC,CASSVGSGMYEQYF
TRBJ2-2,few,TRBV12-3/TRBV12-4,NA,TGTGCCAGCAGTTTAGAAGGTCGGAAGCTGTTTTTT,CASSLEGRKLFF
TRBJ2-6,NA,TRBV6-2/TRBV6-3,NA,TGTGCCAGCAGTTACAACTCTGGGGCCAACGTCCGGACTTTC,CASSYNSGANVRTF
TRBJ2-1,few,TRBV6-6,TRBD2,TGTGCCAGTACGGAGACTAGCGGTTACAATGAGCAGTTCTTC,CASTETSGYNEQFF
TRBJ1-2,NA,TRBV7-9,TRBD1,TGTGCCAGCAGCCGCGGACAGGGGCTAAACTATGGCTACACCTTC,CASSRGQGLNYGYTF
TRBJ2-7,many,TRBV6-5,NA,TGTGCCAGCAGTTACTCCCCGTCCTCCTACGAGCAGTACTTC,CASSYSPSSYEQYF
TRBJ1-4,few,TRBV5-1,NA,TGCGCCAGCAGCTCCATCCCGGACAGACCGAATGAAAAACTGTTTTTT,CASSSIPDRPNEKLFF
TRBJ1-1,few,TRBV28,TRBD1,TGTGCCAGCAGTTGGACAGGGAACACTGAAGCTTTCTTT,CASSWTGNTEAFF
TRBJ2-5,few,TRBV28,TRBD1,TGTGCCAGCAGCCCACGGACAGGTTGGGCGACCCAGTACTTC,CASSPRTGWATQYF
TRBJ2-7,NA,TRBV20-1,NA,TGCAGTGCTAGAGGTTGGACTTACGAGCAGTACTTC,CSARGWTYEQYF
TRBJ2-7,few,TRBV11-3,NA,TGTGCCAGCAGCTTAGGTAGCCCGCCGGGCTACGAGCAGTACTTC,CASSLGSPPGYEQYF
TRBJ2-1,NA,TRBV13,NA,TGTGCCAGCAGCTTAGGTCCGGACTATTCTTACGAGCAGTTCTTC,CASSLGPDYSYEQFF
TRBJ2-5,many,TRBV4-3,NA,TGCGCCAGCAGCCAAGGTCTCGGGCAAGAGACCCAGTACTTC,CASSQGLGQETQYF
TRBJ2-3,NA,TRBV28,NA,TGTGCCAGCACCTCGAACCGGGCGGGAAGAGATACGCAGTATTTT,CASTSNRAGRDTQYF
TRBJ2-7,NA,TRBV7-8,NA,TGTGCCAGCAGCTTCGGACGTGGGGGCCAGTACTTC,CASSFGRGGQYF
TRBJ2-1,few,TRBV7-2,TRBD2,TGTGCCAGCAGCTTCGCTAGCGGGAGGGTCAATGAGCAGTTCTTC,CASSFASGRVNEQFF
TRBJ2-7,NA,TRBV30,TRBD1,TGTGCCTGGAGTATACCGGGACAGGGGCTTTACGAGCAGTACTTC,CAWSIPGQGLYEQYF
TRBJ2-7,NA,TRBV20-1,NA,TGCAGTGCTCTCCCGGGACATTCGGAGGTTTCCTACGAGCAGTACTTC,CSALPGHSEVSYEQYF
TRBJ1-2,few,TRBV20-1,NA,TGCAGTGCTAGGGAGAACCCAGAGGGCTACACCTTC,CSARENPEGYTF
TRBJ2-3,NA,TRBV20-1,TRBD1,TGCAGTGCTAGCTGGGACAGCAGCACAGATACGCAGTATTTT,CSASWDSSTDTQYF
TRBJ1-5,few,TRBV18,NA,TGTGCCAGCTCACCAGGGAGGGAGGGCCCGAGGCCCCAGCATTTT,CASSPGREGPRPQHF
TRBJ2-5,NA,TRBV13,TRBD2,TGTGCCAGCAGCTTAGGTCGGACTAGCGGGACTGGGCAGTACTTC,CASSLGRTSGTGQYF
TRBJ1-2,few,TRBV6-6,NA,TGTGCCAGCAGTTACTCGGGGAGGGTAAAGCTGGCCTATGGCTACACCTTC,CASSYSGRVKLAYGYTF
TRBJ2-7,NA,TRBV7-2,TRBD2,TGTGCCAGCAGCGTGCGGGGGTTGAGCTCCTACGAGCAGTACTTC,CASSVRGLSSYEQYF
TRBJ2-1,NA,TRBV24-1,TRBD2,TGTGCCACCAGTGGCCCCTTAGCGGGAAGGGCCTCCTACAATGAGCAGTTCTTC,CATSGPLAGRASYNEQFF
TRBJ2-3,many,TRBV20-1,TRBD2,TGCAGTGCTAGAGATTTGGGACTAGACATAGATACGCAGTATTTT,CSARDLGLDIDTQYF
TRBJ2-7,NA,TRBV9,NA,TGTGCCAGCAGCGTAGGGGGACGCCAGCAGTACTTC,CASSVGGRQQYF
TRBJ1-2,NA,TRBV29-1,TRBD1,TGCAGCGTTGACGAGGACAGGTCTAACTATGGCTACACCTTC,CSVDEDRSNYGYTF
TRBJ2-3,NA,TRBV28,NA,TGTGCCAGCAGTTCCTCCATTGACATATACACAGATACGCAGTATTTT,CASSSSIDIYTDTQYF
TRBJ2-1,few,TRBV20-1,TRBD2,TGCAGTGCTAGGTCTACGGGGGGGCTCTACAATGAGCAGTTCTTC,CSARSTGGLYNEQFF
TRBJ2-7,NA,TRBV12-3/TRBV12-4,NA,TGTGCCAGCAGTTTAGGGTTGGCGGTGAGCTCCTACGAGCAGTACTTC,CASSLGLAVSSYEQYF
TRBJ2-3,NA,TRBV21-1,NA,TGTGCCAGCAGCAGAGTGCCAGCGGGAGTTGCAGATACGCAGTATTTT,CASSRVPAGVADTQYF
TRBJ2-7,few,TRBV6-1,TRBD1,TGTGCCAGCCGGACAGGGTACTCCTACGAGCAGTACTTC,CASRTGYSYEQYF
TRBJ2-7,few,TRBV4-2,NA,TGTGCCAGCAGCCTTCCAGGGACGGACGAGCAGTACTTC,CASSLPGTDEQYF
TRBJ2-1,NA,TRBV2,TRBD2,TGTGCCAGCATCGGTCGGTCTAGCGGAAGCTCCTACAATGAGCAGTTCTTC,CASIGRSSGSSYNEQFF
TRBJ1-2,NA,TRBV4-1,TRBD1,TGCGCCAGCAGCCAAGAGGGACAGGGGGGCTATGGCTACACCTTC,CASSQEGQGGYGYTF
TRBJ2-5,NA,TRBV21-1,NA,TGTGCCAGCAGCAAAGATTCAGAGGGGTGCGAGACCCAGTACTTC,CASSKDSEGCETQYF
TRBJ2-3,NA,TRBV6-1,NA,TGTGCCAGCATGGAGGACTTCCTTTCGACAGATACGCAGTATTTT,CASMEDFLSTDTQYF
TRBJ2-2,NA,TRBV12-3/TRBV12-4,NA,TGTGCCAGCAGGAACCTGAACACCGGGGAGCTGTTTTTT,CASRNLNTGELFF
TRBJ2-3,few,TRBV4-3,TRBD2,TGCGCCAGCAGCCAAGTTCAGAAAGCGGGAGGCCCGATCTATACGCAGTATTTT,CASSQVQKAGGPIYTQYF
TRBJ2-7,few,TRBV6-6,NA,TGTGCCAGCAGCCGACTGATCTACGAGCAGTACTTC,CASSRLIYEQYF
TRBJ2-1,NA,TRBV7-2,NA,TGTGCCAGCAGCATGACTAGTACCAATGAGCAGTTCTTC,CASSMTSTNEQFF
TRBJ2-1,NA,TRBV6-5,TRBD2,TGTGCCAGCAGTTACTCGGCTAGCGGGGAACTCGAGGGCTCCTACAATGAGCAGTTCTTC,CASSYSASGELEGSYNEQFF
TRBJ2-7,few,TRBV20-1,NA,TGCAGTGCTGGGAAGGGTCCCTACGAGCAGTACTTC,CSAGKGPYEQYF
TRBJ2-7,few,TRBV20-1,NA,TGCAGTGCTAGAGATGTGATTTCCCTTGGGGCCGAGCAGTACTTC,CSARDVISLGAEQYF
TRBJ2-5,NA,TRBV28,NA,TGTGCCAGCAGTTTACGTCAGACAAGCGAGACCCAGTACTTC,CASSLRQTSETQYF
TRBJ2-7,NA,TRBV28,NA,TGTGCCAGCAGTTTAGGTAGCAGGGCCCGGGAGCAGTACTTC,CASSLGSRAREQYF
TRBJ2-7,few,TRBV9,NA,TGTGCCAGCAGCGTAGAGGACGGCTACGAGCAGTACTTC,CASSVEDGYEQYF
TRBJ2-7,NA,TRBV20-1,TRBD2,TGCAGTGCGAGCAGCGGGGGAGGCTACAATGAGCAGTACTTC,CSASSGGGYNEQYF
TRBJ1-5,NA,TRBV6-2/TRBV6-3,NA,TGTGCCAGCAGTTACTTGGCCAATCAGCCCCAGCATTTT,CASSYLANQPQHF
TRBJ2-7,many,TRBV3-1,TRBD2,TGTGCCAGCAGCCCACAGGCTAGCGGCTCCTACGAGCAGTACTTC,CASSPQASGSYEQYF